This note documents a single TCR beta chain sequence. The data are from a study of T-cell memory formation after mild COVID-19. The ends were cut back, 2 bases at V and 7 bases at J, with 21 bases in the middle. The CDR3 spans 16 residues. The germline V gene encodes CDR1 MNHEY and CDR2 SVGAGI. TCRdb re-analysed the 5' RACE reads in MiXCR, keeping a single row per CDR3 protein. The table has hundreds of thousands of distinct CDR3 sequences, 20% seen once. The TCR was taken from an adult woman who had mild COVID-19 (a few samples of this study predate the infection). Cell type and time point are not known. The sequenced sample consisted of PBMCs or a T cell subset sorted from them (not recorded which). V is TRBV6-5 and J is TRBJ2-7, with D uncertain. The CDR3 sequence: CASSYESTYVLREQYF. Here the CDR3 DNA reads TGTGCCAGCAGTTACGAGAGTACCTACGTCTTAAGGGAGCAGTACTTC.